These 26 T cell receptor beta chains came from one sample sequenced in a study of cytomegalovirus exposure and HLA in healthy donors (dated by TCRdb to the late 2010s). Library prep was done by the immunoSEQ multiplex PCR assay. The multiplex PCR relied on a mix of 60 forward primers for TCR Vbeta segments and 13 reverse primers for TCR Jbeta segments. Drawn from immuneACCESS, this table holds only the in-frame rearrangements with V and J called that TCRdb kept. Clones are partly lost; checked studies trace under half to an unresolved V gene and leave the rest unexplained. This sample gives 150,000 or so clones in total; about 72% of them show up just once. 1.5% of the sample belongs to the ten largest clones. The source material was PBMCs. Receptor source: a girl aged 5 to 17 in good health and CMV-seronegative.

This clone was detected only a few times. The chain carries TRBV5-1 and TRBJ1-1; no definite D call. Deletions cut 0 bases from V and 0 bases from J, with 9 bases between. Germline V gene lookup returns CDR1 SGHRS and CDR2 YFSETQ. This CDR3 is built from 15 residues. Here the CDR3 DNA reads TGCGCCAGCAGCTTGGCCACGGTTATGAACACTGAAGCTTTCTTT. Protein product: CASSLATVMNTEAFF.

This clone occurred a few times. The chain joins TRBV18 to TRBJ1-3; D is perhaps TRBD1 (6 bases). The V end lost 3 bases, the J end lost 0 bases, and 12 bases lay between the germline ends. The V gene's germline CDR1 is KGHSH and CDR2 LQKENI. The CDR3 runs to 16 residues. CDR3 nucleotide sequence: TGTGCCAGCTCACCCCGGGACACCACCTCTGGAAACACCATATATTTT. Translated: CASSPRDTTSGNTIYF. The full variable domain, in which reference TRBV18 and TRBJ1-3 provide the parts outside the CDR3, is NAGVMQNPRHLVRRRGQEARLRCSPMKGHSHVYWYRQLPEEGLKFMVYLQKENIIDESGMPKERFSAEFPKEGPSILRIQQVVRGDSAAYFCASSPRDTTSGNTIYFGEGSWLTVV.

The gene calls are TRBV9 and TRBJ2-3, with D tentatively TRBD2 (5 bases). The germline V gene encodes CDR1 SGDLS and CDR2 YYNGEE. V shed 4 bases and J shed 0 bases, with 9 bases lying between them. The CDR3 consists of 14 residues. The CDR3 nucleotides are TGTGCCAGCAGCCCACGGACTAGCACAGATACGCAGTATTTT. The encoded protein is CASSPRTSTDTQYF.

The genes are TRBV19 and TRBJ1-2; 7 bases are a match to TRBD1. The length of the CDR3 is 18 residues. J lost 2 bases, V lost 7 bases, and 19 bases had no gene match. Per germline, CDR1 LNHDA and CDR2 SQIVND (reference sequence). This CDR3 is CASKSIRDSRSENYGYTF. The CDR3 DNA is TGTGCCAGTAAGTCGATCCGGGACAGCAGATCCGAAAACTATGGCTACACCTTC.

DNA of the CDR3: TGTGCCAGTAGTATTATAGTGGGTTTAGGGGCAAACATTCAGTACTTC. Its protein product is CASSIIVGLGANIQYF. This rearrangement joins TRBV19 to TRBJ2-4; D is possibly TRBD1 (5 bases). The germline V gene has CDR1 LNHDA and CDR2 SQIVND (reference sequence). Trimming shortened V by 3 bases and J by 6 bases, and 18 bases separated the two germline ends. There are 16 residues in the CDR3. Full variable domain (rest looked up from reference TRBV19 and TRBJ2-4): DGGITQSPKYLFRKEGQNVTLSCEQNLNHDAMYWYRQDPGQGLRLIYYSQIVNDFQKGDIAEGYSVSREKKESFPLTVTSAQKNPTAFYLCASSIIVGLGANIQYFGAGTRLSVL.

CDR3 sequence reads: CASISLGAYNEQFF. CDR3 nucleotide sequence: TGTGCCAGCATTTCCCTAGGGGCCTACAATGAGCAGTTCTTC. The chain employs TRBV27 and TRBJ2-1, with D possibly being TRBD1 (5 bases). V was cut by 7 bases and J by 2 bases, with 12 bases left in between. The V gene's germline CDR1 is MNHEY and CDR2 SMNVEV (reference sequence). The CDR3 consists of 14 residues.

As DNA, the CDR3 is TGTGCCAGCAGCTCATCCGACAGGGCCAATGAGCAGTTCTTC. Residues: CASSSSDRANEQFF. V is TRBV7-3 and J is TRBJ2-1, with 7 bases identical to TRBD1. This CDR3 is 14 amino acids long. The junction had 6 bases not matched to a gene; V was cut back by 4 bases and J by 6 bases. Germline CDR1 is SGHTA and CDR2 is FQGTGA. The full variable domain, completed using reference TRBV7-3 and TRBJ2-1, is GAGVSQTPSNKVTEKGKYVELRCDPISGHTALYWYRQSLGQGPEFLIYFQGTGAADDSGLPNDRFFAVRPEGSVSTLKIQRTERGDSAVYLCASSSSDRANEQFFGPGTRLTVL.

The rearrangement joins TRBV10-3 to TRBJ2-1, with 10 bases matching TRBD2. Per germline, CDR1 ENHRY and CDR2 SYGVKD. The CDR3 consists of 14 residues. V lost 3 bases, J lost 8 bases, and 4 bases stayed unmatched. CDR3 in amino acids: CAISDLAGAYEQFF. CDR3 in DNA: TGTGCCATCAGTGACCTAGCGGGGGCATATGAGCAGTTCTTC.

The chain is built from TRBV29-1 and TRBJ1-4; weak D call: TRBD1 (5 bases). The germline CDR1 and CDR2 sequences are SQVTM and ANQGSEA. This CDR3 spans 14 amino acids. The V gene lost 2 bases and the J gene lost 7 bases, with 14 bases spanning the gap. The CDR3 here is CSVEIGSQGEKLFF. In DNA, the CDR3 is TGCAGCGTTGAAATCGGATCTCAGGGTGAAAAACTGTTTTTT.

This clone was counted a few times. The CDR3 nucleotides read TGCAGCGCCCGGGGGGGCTACGAGCAGTACTTC. Protein: CSARGGYEQYF. The V and J genes are TRBV29-1 and TRBJ2-7; 8 nucleotides align to TRBD2. The CDR3 runs 11 residues. Germline V gene data show CDR1 as SQVTM and CDR2 as ANQGSEA. The junction had 2 bases not matched to a gene; V was cut back by 7 bases and J by 3 bases.

The chain joins TRBV7-6 to TRBJ2-2, with D possibly TRBD1 on 5 matching bases. With 1 base removed from V and 5 bases from J, the gap between germline ends came to 8 bases. There are 14 residues in the CDR3. Germline assignment: CDR1 SGHVS and CDR2 FNYEAQ. The CDR3: CASSLVSGTGELFF. The CDR3 region has the DNA TGTGCCAGCAGCTTAGTATCAGGGACCGGGGAGCTGTTTTTT.

The chain is built from TRBV6-5 and TRBJ1-4; tentatively, D is TRBD1 (5 bases). Per germline, CDR1 MNHEY and CDR2 SVGAGI. The CDR3 is made up of 13 amino acids. The V end was cut by 6 bases, the J end by 7 bases, with 12 bases between. In nucleotides, the CDR3 is TGTGCCAGCAGACCGACAGTAGGTGAAAAACTGTTTTTT. Its protein is CASRPTVGEKLFF.

This clone was seen more than once but under ten times. The chain combines TRBV5-1 with TRBJ1-3, with a weak D call TRBD1 (6 bases). CDR1 and CDR2 from the germline V gene are SGHRS and YFSETQ. Trimming took 1 base from V and 0 from J, leaving 14 bases between them. The CDR3 sequence is 17 residues long. CDR3 DNA sequence: TGCGCCAGCAGCTTGCGTCTCCAGGGGAGCTCTGGAAACACCATATATTTT. Translated: CASSLRLQGSSGNTIYF. Variable domain in full (rest from reference TRBV5-1 and TRBJ1-3): KAGVTQTPRYLIKTRGQQVTLSCSPISGHRSVSWYQQTPGQGLQFLFEYFSETQRNKGNFPGRFSGRQFSNSRSEMNVSTLELGDSALYLCASSLRLQGSSGNTIYFGEGSWLTVV.

The chain recombines TRBV18 with TRBJ1-4, with D possibly TRBD1 on 5 matching bases. The ends were cut back, 2 bases at V and 6 bases at J, with 13 bases in the middle. The CDR3 sequence is 15 residues long. The germline CDR1 and CDR2 sequences are KGHSH and LQKENI. For the CDR3, the DNA is TGTGCCAGCTCACCAAGCTTGGGGCCCCATGAAAAACTGTTTTTT. Protein: CASSPSLGPHEKLFF.

There are a few counts of this clone. Other DNA sequences from this sample encode an identical CDR3 as well. The CDR3 region has the DNA TGTGCCATCAGTGAGTCTCGGGACGGGGAGCTGTTTTTT. Translating gives CAISESRDGELFF. This rearrangement joins TRBV10-3 to TRBJ2-2; possibly TRBD2 for D (5 bases). Trimming shortened V by 0 bases and J by 7 bases, and 6 bases separated the two germline ends. Germline V gene lookup returns CDR1 ENHRY and CDR2 SYGVKD. The CDR3 loop spans 13 amino acids.

The J gene is TRBJ2-3, the V gene TRBV5-1; D ambiguous. CDR3 length equals 15 residues. CDR1 and CDR2 (germline): SGHRS, YFSETQ. V was pared by 0 bases and J by 3 bases, with 11 bases between. In DNA, the CDR3 is TGCGCCAGCAGCTTGGCCCCCACCGGGACAGATACGCAGTATTTT. This encodes CASSLAPTGTDTQYF.

Note on this clone: Other DNA sequences of this sample code for an identical CDR3. The genes are TRBV29-1 and TRBJ1-2; perhaps TRBD1 as D (6 bases). From germline, CDR1 is SQVTM and CDR2 ANQGSEA. V was pared by 0 bases and J by 1 base, with 6 bases between. CDR3 length: 13 amino acids. The chain's CDR3 is CSVEDRGNYGYTF. For the CDR3, the DNA is TGCAGCGTTGAAGACAGGGGTAACTATGGCTACACCTTC. The full variable domain, in which reference TRBV29-1 and TRBJ1-2 provide the parts outside the CDR3, is SAVISQKPSRDICQRGTSLTIQCQVDSQVTMMFWYRQQPGQSLTLIATANQGSEATYESGFVIDKFPISRPNLTFSTLTVSNMSPEDSSIYLCSVEDRGNYGYTFGSGTRLTVV.

The V call is TRBV5-1, the J call TRBJ1-2; 7 bases align to TRBD1. The CDR3 is 15 amino acids. V lost 0 bases, J lost 5 bases, and 7 bases stayed unmatched. Germline lookup yields CDR1 SGHRS and CDR2 YFSETQ. The DNA of the CDR3 is TGCGCCAGCAGCTTGGGCAGGGGGAGTAGGTATGGCTACACCTTC. Translation: CASSLGRGSRYGYTF.

The V and J genes are TRBV11-3 and TRBJ2-2; no definite D call. Germline V gene sequence: CDR1 SGHNT, CDR2 YENEEA. V was clipped by 4 bases and J by 1 base, with 7 bases between them. The CDR3 loop spans 14 amino acids. The CDR3 region has the DNA TGTGCCAGCAGCTCCCCGTGGAACACCGGGGAGCTGTTTTTT. This codes for CASSSPWNTGELFF.

J is TRBJ1-2 and V is TRBV29-1, with D tentatively TRBD1 (5 bases). Trimming took off 7 bases at V and 5 bases at J, with 14 bases between the two ends. Germline CDR1 reads SQVTM; CDR2 reads ANQGSEA. The CDR3 extends over 12 amino acids. The CDR3: CSARRGDYGYTF. CDR3 DNA: TGCAGCGCCAGGCGGGGGGATTATGGCTACACCTTC.

The rearrangement uses TRBV6-5 and TRBJ2-7; perhaps TRBD1 as D (6 bases). Per the germline V gene, CDR1 is MNHEY and CDR2 is SVGAGI. Trimming cost V 6 bases and J 3 bases, with 9 bases left between them. The CDR3 is made up of 12 amino acids. DNA of the CDR3: TGTGCCAGCAGGAGGGACAACTACGAGCAGTACTTC. It specifies CASRRDNYEQYF.

The chain links TRBV18 to TRBJ1-2; weak D call: TRBD1 (6 bases). Per germline, CDR1 KGHSH and CDR2 LQKENI. Trimming removed 3 bases at V and 3 bases at J, with 11 bases between. This CDR3 is built from 14 residues. CDR3 sequence: CASSPMDRDYGYTF. The DNA of the CDR3 is TGTGCCAGCTCACCCATGGACAGAGACTATGGCTACACCTTC.

V usage is TRBV6-5 and J usage is TRBJ2-7, with D perhaps matching TRBD1 (5 bases). The V end lost 2 bases, the J end lost 2 bases, and 10 bases lay between the germline ends. The CDR3 covers 14 residues. Germline CDR1 reads MNHEY; CDR2 reads SVGAGI. The CDR3 spells CASSYGAVTYEQYF. DNA for the CDR3: TGTGCCAGCAGTTACGGGGCAGTTACCTACGAGCAGTACTTC.

The chain links TRBV7-9 to TRBJ1-1; D may be TRBD1 (5 bases). Germline lookup yields CDR1 SEHNR and CDR2 FQNEAQ (reference sequence). Trimming pared 5 bases from V and 1 base from J, leaving 20 bases between. The CDR3 loop spans 17 amino acids. In DNA, the CDR3 is TGTGCCAGCAGCCCAGAGTGGGGGGGAATCAAGAACACTGAAGCTTTCTTT. Encoded protein: CASSPEWGGIKNTEAFF.

This chain uses TRBV19 with TRBJ1-5; the match to TRBD1 covers 10 bases. V shed 7 bases and J 5 bases; nucleotides not matched to a gene: 8. CDR3 length: 15 amino acids. Germline-derived CDR1 and CDR2 are LNHDA and SQIVND (reference sequence). CDR3 protein: CASNGDRGRHQPQHF. CDR3 nucleotides: TGTGCCAGTAACGGGGACAGGGGACGACATCAGCCCCAGCATTTT.

The chain couples TRBV7-8 to TRBJ2-7; 8 nucleotides line up with TRBD1. V was clipped by 4 bases and J by 5 bases; unmatched bases: 7. Germline V CDR1 and CDR2: SGHVS, FQNEAQ. The CDR3 loop spans 14 amino acids. CDR3 DNA sequence: TGTGCCAGCAGCTCCGAGGGACAGGTCCACGAGCAGTACTTC. It yields the protein CASSSEGQVHEQYF.